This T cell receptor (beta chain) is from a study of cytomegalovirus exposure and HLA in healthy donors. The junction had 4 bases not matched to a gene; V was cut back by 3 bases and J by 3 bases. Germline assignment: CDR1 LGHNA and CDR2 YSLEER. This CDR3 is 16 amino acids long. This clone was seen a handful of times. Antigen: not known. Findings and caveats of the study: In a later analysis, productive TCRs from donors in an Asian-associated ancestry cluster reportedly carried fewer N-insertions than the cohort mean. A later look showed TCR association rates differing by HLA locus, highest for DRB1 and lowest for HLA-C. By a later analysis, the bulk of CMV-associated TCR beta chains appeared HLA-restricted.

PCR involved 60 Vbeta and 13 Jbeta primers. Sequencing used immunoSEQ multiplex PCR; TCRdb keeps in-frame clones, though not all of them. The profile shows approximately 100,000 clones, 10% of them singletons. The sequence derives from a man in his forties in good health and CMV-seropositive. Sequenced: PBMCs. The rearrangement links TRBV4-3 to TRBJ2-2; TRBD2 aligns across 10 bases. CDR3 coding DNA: TGCGCCAGCAGCCACTTTACTAGCGGGGACACCGGGGAGCTGTTTTTT. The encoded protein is CASSHFTSGDTGELFF.